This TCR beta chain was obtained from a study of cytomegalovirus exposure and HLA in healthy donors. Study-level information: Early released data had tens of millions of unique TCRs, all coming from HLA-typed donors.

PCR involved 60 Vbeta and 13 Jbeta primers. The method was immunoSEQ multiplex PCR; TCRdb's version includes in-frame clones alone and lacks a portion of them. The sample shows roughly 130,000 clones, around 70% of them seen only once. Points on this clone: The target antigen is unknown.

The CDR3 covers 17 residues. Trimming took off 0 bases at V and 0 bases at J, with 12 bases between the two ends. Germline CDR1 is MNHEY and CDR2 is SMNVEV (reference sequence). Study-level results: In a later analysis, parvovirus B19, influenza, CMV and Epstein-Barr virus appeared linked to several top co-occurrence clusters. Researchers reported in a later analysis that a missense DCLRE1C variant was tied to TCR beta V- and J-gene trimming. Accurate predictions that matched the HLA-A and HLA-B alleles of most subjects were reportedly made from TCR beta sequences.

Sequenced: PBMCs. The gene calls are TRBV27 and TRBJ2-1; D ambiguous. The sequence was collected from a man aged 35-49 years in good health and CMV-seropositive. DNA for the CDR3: TGTGCCAGCAGTTTATCGATGGCCTCTGTCTCCTACAATGAGCAGTTCTTC. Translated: CASSLSMASVSYNEQFF.